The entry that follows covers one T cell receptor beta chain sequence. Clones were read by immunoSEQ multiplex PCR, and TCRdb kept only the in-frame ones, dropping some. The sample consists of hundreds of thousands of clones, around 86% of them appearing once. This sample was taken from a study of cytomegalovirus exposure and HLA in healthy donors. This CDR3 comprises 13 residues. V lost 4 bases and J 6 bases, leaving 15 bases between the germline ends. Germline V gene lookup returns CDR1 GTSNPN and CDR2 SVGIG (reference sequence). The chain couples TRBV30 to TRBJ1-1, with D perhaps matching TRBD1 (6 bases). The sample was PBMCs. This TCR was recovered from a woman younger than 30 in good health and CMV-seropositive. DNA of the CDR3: TGTGCCTGGACCACCGGACAGATCGCTGAAGCTTTCTTT. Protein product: CAWTTGQIAEAFF.